The 18 T cell receptor beta chains reported below all come from one sample, sequenced in a study of shared clonotypes between healthy human individuals. The method was immunoSEQ multiplex PCR; TCRdb's version includes in-frame clones alone and lacks a portion of them. The sample shows some 2,400,000 clones, approximately 94% of them seen only once. Sequenced material: naive CD4+ T cells sorted from blood. The subset: CD45RA+ positively selected. These receptors all stem from a man between 18 and 35 years old in good health.

The sample holds one count of this clone. The chain uses TRBV18 and TRBJ1-3; TRBD1 is a possible D gene (5 bases). Germline V gives CDR1 KGHSH, CDR2 LQKENI. This CDR3 has 17 residues. Trimming took 0 bases from V and 0 from J, leaving 12 bases between them. The CDR3 DNA reads as TGTGCCAGCTCACCACCTGGGAGGGGCCACTCTGGAAACACCATATATTTT. Translation gives CASSPPGRGHSGNTIYF.

This rearrangement joins TRBV4-3 to TRBJ2-3; D is possibly TRBD1 (5 bases). Germline assignment: CDR1 LGHNA and CDR2 YSLEER. Trimming removed 8 bases from V and 4 bases from J, with 19 bases in between. The CDR3 totals 15 residues. CDR3 coding DNA: TGCGCCAGCCCCCCTAAGACAGCCTTGTCAGATACGCAGTATTTT. Its translation: CASPPKTALSDTQYF.

This chain joins TRBV29-1 and TRBJ2-2; D may be TRBD2 (5 bases). The V end lost 0 bases, the J end lost 1 base, and 9 bases lay between the germline ends. This CDR3 has 15 amino acids. CDR1 is SQVTM and CDR2 is ANQGSEA in the germline V gene. In DNA, the CDR3 is TGCAGCGTTGAAGAGCAGGACTGGAACACCGGGGAGCTGTTTTTT. Its translation: CSVEEQDWNTGELFF.

V gene TRBV2 combines with J gene TRBJ1-3; 7 positions agree with TRBD1. This CDR3 region has 13 residues. Losses at the gene ends were 6 bases for V and 2 bases for J; bases not matched to a gene: 1. The germline V gene encodes CDR1 SNHLY and CDR2 FYNNEI. CDR3 in DNA: TGTGCCAGCAGCGGGACAGCTGGAAACACCATATATTTT. This gives the protein CASSGTAGNTIYF.

V gene TRBV5-1 combines with J gene TRBJ2-7; 12 nucleotides line up with TRBD2. From germline, CDR1 is SGHRS and CDR2 YFSETQ. The CDR3 is made up of 15 amino acids. The V gene end was trimmed by 4 bases and the J gene end by 0 bases; junction bases not matched to a gene: 2. This CDR3 reads CASSMTSGSSYEQYF. DNA for the CDR3: TGCGCCAGCAGCATGACTAGCGGGAGCTCCTACGAGCAGTACTTC. The complete variable domain, with remaining parts taken from reference TRBV5-1 and TRBJ2-7, reads KAGVTQTPRYLIKTRGQQVTLSCSPISGHRSVSWYQQTPGQGLQFLFEYFSETQRNKGNFPGRFSGRQFSNSRSEMNVSTLELGDSALYLCASSMTSGSSYEQYFGPGTRLTVT.

The chain combines TRBV5-1 with TRBJ2-5; 7 bases are shared with TRBD1. This CDR3 spans 18 amino acids. The V segment lost 3 bases and the J segment 1 base; nucleotides outside the gene matches: 15. The germline V gene has CDR1 SGHRS and CDR2 YFSETQ. DNA of the CDR3: TGCGCCAGCAGCTGGGGGTTCGGGACAGCTAAGGGCCAAGAGACCCAGTACTTC. This translates into CASSWGFGTAKGQETQYF.

This rearrangement joins TRBV30 to TRBJ1-2; tentatively, D is TRBD1 (5 bases). Germline lookup yields CDR1 GTSNPN and CDR2 SVGIG (reference sequence). This CDR3 is built from 14 residues. V lost 0 bases to trimming and J lost 0 bases, with 8 bases between them. The CDR3 DNA reads TGTGCCTGGAGTGTACGGGGGACTAACTATGGCTACACCTTC. It encodes CAWSVRGTNYGYTF.

The genes are TRBV21-1 and TRBJ1-6. TRBV21-1 counts as a pseudogene. CDR3 length: 16 residues. The CDR3 here is CASSKEGLSWESPLHF. CDR3 DNA sequence: TGTGCCAGCAGCAAAGAAGGTCTTTCTTGGGAATCACCCCTCCACTTT.

The chain employs TRBV2 and TRBJ2-2; D is possibly TRBD2 (6 bases). CDR1 and CDR2 from the germline V gene are SNHLY and FYNNEI. The CDR3 extends over 13 amino acids. Trimming shortened V by 7 bases and J by 4 bases, and 10 bases separated the two germline ends. CDR3 nucleotides: TGTGCCAGCACCGTAGCGGCCACCGGGGAGCTGTTTTTT. This gives the protein CASTVAATGELFF.

This chain links TRBV4-1 with TRBJ2-5; D is perhaps TRBD1 or TRBD2 (6 bases each). Trimming cost V 3 bases and J 5 bases, with 13 bases left between them. CDR1 MGHRA and CDR2 YSYEKL come from the germline V gene. CDR3 length: 14 residues. The CDR3 nucleotides read TGCGCCAGCAGCCAGTGGGGGGCTATCGAGACCCAGTACTTC. Its translation: CASSQWGAIETQYF.

As for this clone: Other DNA sequences in this specimen translate into the identical CDR3. V gene TRBV5-1 combines with J gene TRBJ1-1, with TRBD1 as a possible D gene (6 bases). V gave up 3 bases and J gave up 5 bases, with 11 bases separating them. Germline V gene lookup returns CDR1 SGHRS and CDR2 YFSETQ. The CDR3 loop spans 13 amino acids. The CDR3 nucleotides read TGCGCCAGCAGCTCGCAGGGGAATACTGAAGCTTTCTTT. Translating gives CASSSQGNTEAFF.

This chain joins TRBV11-2 and TRBJ2-2; possible D gene TRBD2, 6 bases. Germline V gives CDR1 SGHAT, CDR2 FQNNGV. The CDR3 length is 15 residues. Trimming shortened V by 4 bases and J by 6 bases, and 15 bases separated the two germline ends. CDR3 DNA sequence: TGTGCCAGCAGCTCTACGAGGGAGGCGGCCGGGGAGCTGTTTTTT. This encodes CASSSTREAAGELFF. The full variable domain, rest sourced from reference TRBV11-2 and TRBJ2-2, is EAGVAQSPRYKIIEKRQSVAFWCNPISGHATLYWYQQILGQGPKLLIQFQNNGVVDDSQLPKDRFSAERLKGVDSTLKIQPAKLEDSAVYLCASSSTREAAGELFFGEGSRLTVL.

The genes are TRBV30 and TRBJ1-2, with no clear D. The germline gives CDR1 GTSNPN, CDR2 SVGIG (reference sequence). The CDR3 is made up of 11 amino acids. The ends were cut back, 2 bases at V and 8 bases at J, with 9 bases in the middle. This chain's CDR3 is CAWSSLGGYTF. In nucleotides, the CDR3 is TGTGCCTGGAGTTCTTTAGGGGGCTACACCTTC.

The chain combines TRBV2 with TRBJ1-4; a weak D match, TRBD1 (6 bases). The CDR3 is 15 residues long. In germline, CDR1 is SNHLY, CDR2 FYNNEI. Trimming removed 5 bases at V and 8 bases at J, with 18 bases between. The chain's CDR3 is CASSSGASDWEKLFF. As DNA, the CDR3 is TGTGCCAGCAGTTCGGGGGCCTCCGACTGGGAAAAACTGTTTTTT.

The chain carries TRBV28 and TRBJ1-1; no clear D. CDR1 is MDHEN and CDR2 is SYDVKM in the germline V gene. This CDR3 is 15 amino acids long. The V end was cut by 6 bases, the J end by 0 bases, with 14 bases between. The CDR3 sequence: CASSLLFGMNTEAFF. The DNA of the CDR3 is TGTGCCAGCAGCCTTCTTTTTGGGATGAACACTGAAGCTTTCTTT.

CDR3: CASSLLRDEQYF. DNA for the CDR3: TGTGCCAGCAGCCTCCTCCGGGACGAGCAGTACTTC. V and J are TRBV7-2 and TRBJ2-7; D ambiguous. V was pared by 5 bases and J by 5 bases, with 10 bases between. Germline CDR1 and CDR2: SGHTA and FQGNSA. The CDR3 consists of 12 residues.

The chain is built from TRBV2 and TRBJ2-2; D is perhaps TRBD2 (5 bases). V shed 3 bases and J shed 1 base, with 18 bases lying between them. The CDR3 totals 18 residues. Germline CDR1 is SNHLY and CDR2 is FYNNEI. CDR3 protein: CASSDPSRRPGNTGELFF. The CDR3 DNA reads as TGTGCCAGCAGTGATCCCAGCCGGAGGCCGGGGAACACCGGGGAGCTGTTTTTT.

V and J are TRBV6-1 and TRBJ1-5, with a weak D call TRBD1 (6 bases). Deletions cut 2 bases from V and 7 bases from J, with 12 bases between. The CDR3 has 14 amino acids. The germline V gene encodes CDR1 MNHNS and CDR2 SASEGT. CDR3 in amino acids: CASSERGGLQPQHF. Written as DNA, the CDR3 is TGTGCCAGCAGTGAAAGGGGGGGTTTGCAGCCCCAGCATTTT.